The sequence of this T cell receptor beta chain was determined in a study of CD8+ T cells in alopecia areata. cDNA prepared by RNA extraction and subsequent reverse transcription served as the template for sequencing. The data were produced by immunoSEQ multiplex PCR, yet TCRdb's version contains in-frame clones alone and is incomplete. Of over 150,000 clones listed, around 60% are singletons. This clone has more than one count but fewer than ten. The treatment denotes: oral pan-JAK inhibitor, 5-10 mg twice daily. Trimming removed 1 base from V and 8 bases from J; junction bases left unmatched: 1. Germline values: CDR1 MGHRA, CDR2 YSYEKL. This CDR3 has 14 amino acids.

The clonotype originates from a human donor with alopecia areata. J is TRBJ2-2 and V is TRBV4-1, with 10 bases lining up with TRBD1. Here the sequenced sample was CD8+ T cells sorted from blood, taken at week 24, from a patient treated with tofacitinib. As DNA, the CDR3 is TGCGCCAGCAGCCAAGGACAGGGGGCTGGGGAGCTGTTTTTT. It yields the protein CASSQGQGAGELFF.